The 8 T cell receptor beta chains below all came from one sample that was sequenced in a study of T cells in Graves' hyperthyroidism and ophthalmopathy. TCR beta CDR3 regions were amplified from RNA transcripts. HTBI primers were the set used in a first-round RT-PCR of the TCR CDR3. TCRdb analysed the multiplex PCR reads with MiXCR anew, one entry per CDR3 protein. The top ten clones hold 47% of a sample with approximately 570,000 distinct CDR3 sequences, 15% to 20% of them seen once. The sample consisted of blood. The receptors here all came from a man aged 40-49 years with Graves' ophthalmopathy.

This clonotype has a count of ten or more. The CDR3 is CASSLRDTDTQYF. The DNA for the CDR3 is TGTGCCAGCAGCCTCAGGGACACAGATACGCAGTATTTT. V gene TRBV13 combines with J gene TRBJ2-3, with D maybe TRBD1 (5 bases). V lost 5 bases to trimming and J lost 2 bases, with 8 bases between them. Germline loops: CDR1 PRHDT, CDR2 FYEKMQ (reference sequence). The CDR3 contains 13 residues.

This chain links TRBV5-1 with TRBJ2-5; D call uncertain. This CDR3 comprises 13 residues. V lost 2 bases and J 5 bases, leaving 10 bases between the germline ends. Germline CDR1 is SGHRS and CDR2 is YFSETQ. The CDR3, as DNA: TGCGCCAGCAGCTTACTGGAATCGGAGACCCAGTACTTC. Translation gives CASSLLESETQYF.

This clonotype was seen many times. The CDR3 nucleotides read TGTGCCAGCAGCTCCCAACGACCGGGGCCCTCTGAGGGGTCCCTCCAAGAGACCCAGTACTTC. Its protein is CASSSQRPGPSEGSLQETQYF. The V and J genes are TRBV7-9 and TRBJ2-5; TRBD1 or TRBD2 may be the D gene (5 bases each). The V and J ends lost 4 bases and 1 base respectively, with 31 bases between them. The CDR3 covers 21 residues. Looked up from germline, CDR1 is SEHNR and CDR2 is FQNEAQ (reference sequence).

This clonotype was seen a handful of times. This chain joins TRBV9 and TRBJ1-4; D not resolved. CDR1 is SGDLS, CDR2 YYNGEE, per germline. The CDR3 covers 15 residues. The V and J ends lost 2 bases and 7 bases respectively, with 15 bases between them. This CDR3 reads CASSVSGASSEKLFF. The CDR3 DNA reads as TGTGCCAGCAGCGTTTCCGGAGCCTCGAGTGAAAAACTGTTTTTT.

CDR3 nucleotide sequence: TGCGCCAGCAGCCAACTCGGGGTAGCGGGAGAGACCCAGTACTTC. Encoded protein: CASSQLGVAGETQYF. The rearrangement links TRBV5-1 to TRBJ2-5; 7 nucleotides align to TRBD2. CDR1 and CDR2 (germline): SGHRS, YFSETQ. The CDR3 is 15 amino acids. J was trimmed by 4 bases and V by 4 bases; bases with no gene match: 10.

The chain uses TRBV7-2 and TRBJ1-6; TRBD1 is a possible D gene (5 bases). V shed 4 bases and J shed 9 bases, with 13 bases lying between them. There are 14 residues in the CDR3. Germline-derived CDR1 and CDR2 are SGHTA and FQGNSA. The DNA of the CDR3 is TGTGCCAGCAGCTCCCTCGGGGGTGTTTCACCCCTCCACTTT. As protein: CASSSLGGVSPLHF. The whole variable domain, remainder taken from reference TRBV7-2 and TRBJ1-6, is GAGVSQSPSNKVTEKGKDVELRCDPISGHTALYWYRQSLGQGLEFLIYFQGNSAPDKSGLPSDRFSAERTGGSVSTLTIQRTQQEDSAVYLCASSSLGGVSPLHFGNGTRLTVT.

This clonotype has more than one count but fewer than ten. V and J are TRBV27 and TRBJ2-5; 7 bases map to TRBD2. CDR1 is MNHEY, CDR2 SMNVEV, per germline (reference sequence). The V and J ends lost 5 bases and 13 bases, in that order; junction bases with no gene match: 19. The CDR3 totals 15 residues. DNA of the CDR3: TGTGCCAGCAGTCCCCCTGGAAGCGGGGCGTTTGTGTGGTACTTC. Translating it yields CASSPPGSGAFVWYF.

This clonotype was observed many times. This chain joins TRBV7-8 and TRBJ1-1; D is uncertain. There are 14 residues in the CDR3. Germline assignment: CDR1 SGHVS and CDR2 FQNEAQ. The ends were cut back, 8 bases at V and 4 bases at J, with 17 bases in the middle. The CDR3 coding sequence is TGTGCCAGCCTCCCCTTGGCGGGATCCACTGAAGCTTTCTTT. This sequence encodes CASLPLAGSTEAFF.